The 15 T cell receptor beta chains below come from one sample, sequenced in a study of blood T cell repertoires in COVID-19. TCRdb keeps only in-frame clones here, not all; method: immunoSEQ multiplex PCR. The table lists 50,000 to 75,000 clones, 78% of them singletons, with 11% to 15% in the top ten. The sample taken for sequencing was peripheral blood. The receptors originated from a man aged 60-69 years with COVID-19, enrolled during active disease.

The chain recombines TRBV11-2 with TRBJ2-7, with a tentative D call TRBD1 (5 bases). The CDR3 consists of 16 residues. V lost 1 base to trimming and J lost 0 bases, with 13 bases between them. Germline V gives CDR1 SGHAT, CDR2 FQNNGV. The DNA of the CDR3 is TGTGCCAGCAGCTTAGGGGTGGACATTTCCTCCTACGAGCAGTACTTC. Translated, it gives CASSLGVDISSYEQYF.

V usage is TRBV5-1 and J usage is TRBJ1-5; D is ambiguous. Trimming took 0 bases from V and 5 from J, leaving 6 bases between them. This CDR3 is 13 amino acids long. Germline V gene sequence: CDR1 SGHRS, CDR2 YFSETQ. The CDR3 is CASSLARDQPQHF. CDR3 nucleotide sequence: TGCGCCAGCAGCTTGGCACGGGATCAGCCCCAGCATTTT.

This chain connects TRBV5-1 to TRBJ2-5, with D perhaps TRBD2 (6 bases). The CDR3 is 12 amino acids. Trimming took 4 bases from V and 7 from J, leaving 11 bases between them. CDR1 and CDR2 (germline): SGHRS, YFSETQ. The DNA of the CDR3 is TGCGCCAGCAGCAACACGGAGGGGACCCAGTACTTC. This codes for CASSNTEGTQYF.

V and J are TRBV4-2 and TRBJ2-3, with a tentative D call TRBD2 (6 bases). This CDR3 has 15 residues. Germline CDR1 LGHNA, CDR2 YNFKEQ. Trimming stripped 1 base from V and 2 bases from J, with 10 bases between. The CDR3 reads CASSQGGADTDTQYF. Here the CDR3 DNA reads TGTGCCAGCAGCCAAGGCGGGGCCGACACAGATACGCAGTATTTT.

The chain combines TRBV29-1 with TRBJ2-7, with a possible D match to TRBD2 (6 bases). Trimming removed 7 bases at V and 5 bases at J, with 18 bases between. The CDR3 spans 13 residues. Germline CDR1 and CDR2: SQVTM and ANQGSEA. Here the CDR3 DNA reads TGCAGCGCTGGTGGGGGGTCGGTGGACGAGCAGTACTTC. Translated, it gives CSAGGGSVDEQYF.

The genes are TRBV7-2 and TRBJ1-1, with 9 positions matching TRBD1. This CDR3 comprises 14 residues. Losses at the gene ends were 5 bases for V and 4 bases for J; bases not matched to a gene: 5. The germline V gene has CDR1 SGHTA and CDR2 FQGNSA. The CDR3 DNA sequence: TGTGCCAGCAGCCAATGGACAGGGGCCACTGAAGCTTTCTTT. Translating it yields CASSQWTGATEAFF.

In its sample, this clone was seen once. The rearrangement uses TRBV12-5 and TRBJ2-1; a possible D gene is TRBD2 (7 bases). CDR3 size: 15 residues. CDR1 and CDR2 from the germline V gene are LGHNT and FRNRAP. Trimming removed 4 bases from V and 4 bases from J, with 14 bases in between. The CDR3 sequence is CASGSWEGGYNEQFF. For the CDR3, the DNA is TGTGCTAGTGGTTCTTGGGAGGGGGGTTACAATGAGCAGTTCTTC. The variable domain in full, with the rest retrieved from reference TRBV12-5 and TRBJ2-1, is DARVTQTPRHKVTEMGQEVTMRCQPILGHNTVFWYRQTMMQGLELLAYFRNRAPLDDSGMPKDRFSAEMPDATLATLKIQPSEPRDSAVYFCASGSWEGGYNEQFFGPGTRLTVL.

This clone has more than one count but fewer than ten. This sequence joins TRBV6-5 and TRBJ1-2; D call uncertain. Trimming stripped 6 bases from V and 7 bases from J, with 15 bases between. CDR3 length: 13 amino acids. Per germline, CDR1 MNHEY and CDR2 SVGAGI. The CDR3 DNA follows: TGTGCCAGCAGCCACAAAAATGCCCTTGGCTACACCTTC. Its protein product is CASSHKNALGYTF.

This clone was counted a few times. The chain employs TRBV28 and TRBJ2-6, with TRBD1 as a possible D gene (5 bases). Germline V CDR1 and CDR2: MDHEN, SYDVKM. Trimming left V 6 bases short and J 2 bases short, with 11 bases between. The length of the CDR3 is 15 residues. The CDR3 sequence: CASRDQGPGANVLTF. CDR3 DNA sequence: TGTGCCAGCAGGGACCAGGGTCCTGGGGCCAACGTCCTGACTTTC.

This clone was detected a few times. The CDR3 DNA follows: TGTGCCAGTAGTATCCAGACAGGTGGGACCGGGGAGCTGTTTTTT. Protein sequence: CASSIQTGGTGELFF. The rearrangement uses TRBV19 and TRBJ2-2, with D possibly TRBD1 on 6 matching bases. The CDR3 is 15 residues long. V lost 3 bases and J lost 5, with 13 bases in between. Germline values: CDR1 LNHDA, CDR2 SQIVND (reference sequence).

The rearrangement uses TRBV6-2 or TRBV6-3 and TRBJ2-2; 8 positions match TRBD2. The length of the CDR3 is 17 residues. Germline assignment: CDR1 MNHEY and CDR2 SVGEGT. Germline trimming cut 6 bases from V and 5 bases from J; bases unmatched to any gene: 14. Here the CDR3 DNA reads TGTGCCAGCAGCCCTGACGGGGGGGGCCCGGGAACCGGGGAGCTGTTTTTT. Amino acid sequence: CASSPDGGGPGTGELFF.

In this sample, this clone turned up once. The rearrangement links TRBV5-5 to TRBJ1-1; D is possibly TRBD1 (5 bases). Per the germline V gene, CDR1 is SGHKS and CDR2 is YYEKEE (reference sequence). V was trimmed by 4 bases and J by 9 bases, leaving 16 bases between them. The CDR3 has 13 residues. CDR3 sequence: CASSVTVLAQAFF. In nucleotides, the CDR3 is TGTGCCAGCAGCGTGACAGTTTTGGCTCAAGCTTTCTTT. The whole variable domain, remainder taken from reference TRBV5-5 and TRBJ1-1, is DAGVTQSPTHLIKTRGQQVTLRCSPISGHKSVSWYQQVLGQGPQFIFQYYEKEERGRGNFPDRFSARQFPNYSSELNVNALLLGDSALYLCASSVTVLAQAFFGQGTRLTVV.

This chain connects TRBV18 to TRBJ1-1; tentatively, D is TRBD1 (5 bases). Germline lookup yields CDR1 KGHSH and CDR2 LQKENI. Trimming removed 6 bases at V and 4 bases at J, with 15 bases between. This CDR3 region has 14 residues. The CDR3 reads CASSPLAGRTEAFF. The CDR3 DNA is TGTGCCAGCTCGCCGCTTGCAGGGCGCACTGAAGCTTTCTTT.

This clone was observed a handful of times. The chain recombines TRBV3-1 (or the pseudogene TRBV3-2) with TRBJ2-5; 11 bases match TRBD2. Germline CDR1 LGHDT, CDR2 YNNKEL (reference sequence). V dropped 2 bases and J dropped 2; count of bases not matched to a gene: 10. The CDR3 consists of 18 residues. The CDR3 loop is CASSQRRLAGSSQETQYF. CDR3 DNA sequence: TGTGCCAGCAGCCAAAGGAGACTAGCGGGATCCTCACAAGAGACCCAGTACTTC.

The gene calls are TRBV19 and TRBJ2-7; possible D gene TRBD1, 5 bases. Trimming removed 5 bases at V and 1 base at J, with 21 bases between. This CDR3 has 17 residues. CDR1 and CDR2 (germline): LNHDA, SQIVND (reference sequence). CDR3 sequence: CASSSLNKAKGSYEQYF. The CDR3 nucleotides are TGTGCCAGTAGTTCCCTCAACAAGGCCAAGGGGTCCTACGAGCAGTACTTC.